This T cell receptor (beta chain) is from a study of blood T cell repertoires in COVID-19. Study background: Some COVID-19 samples were acute and others convalescent; all came from the United States, Italy and Spain. The cDNA or gDNA used as material had been derived from T cells, B-cell-depleted T cells, or PBMCs.

The length of the CDR3 is 15 residues. Trimming shortened V by 1 base and J by 7 bases, and 15 bases separated the two germline ends. Germline CDR1 is SGHTA and CDR2 is FQGTGA. Source study methods: Reference gene primer amplification in the assay estimated nucleated cell counts. Some clones are missing from TCRdb's copy, which holds only in-frame ones; the method was immunoSEQ multiplex PCR. The D gene and trimming were derived from the DNA, and the V and J assignments and clone size from that table. This table has more than 95,000 clones, around 79% appearing once. Sequences were obtained from peripheral blood. The rearrangement links TRBV7-3 to TRBJ2-3; maybe TRBD2 (6 bases). The sequence was obtained from a middle-aged man with acute or convalescent COVID-19. CDR3 in DNA: TGTGCCAGCAGCTTAAAAAATTGGCGGGAAAATACGCAGTATTTT. Its protein is CASSLKNWRENTQYF.